The present T cell receptor beta chain was sequenced within a study of blood T cells in healthy people across ages. The CDR3 runs 14 residues. Germline assignment: CDR1 SGHAT and CDR2 FQNNGV. V was pared by 5 bases and J by 1 base, with 11 bases between. A sample-barcoded 5' primer and a J-beta primer mix were used in a second PCR of roughly 6 to 12 cycles. TCRdb re-analysed the 5' RACE reads in MiXCR, keeping a single row per CDR3 protein. The table shows under 2 million distinct CDR3 sequences, with 34% occurring only once. Per sample, at least 5 micrograms of total RNA were extracted. Sequencing was done on a sample of blood. This receptor was obtained from a woman aged 30 to 39 in good health. The chain recombines TRBV11-2 with TRBJ1-1, with a weak D call TRBD1 (5 bases). The CDR3: CASSPRDGNTEAFF. For the CDR3, the DNA is TGTGCCAGCAGCCCCCGGGACGGGAACACTGAAGCTTTCTTT.